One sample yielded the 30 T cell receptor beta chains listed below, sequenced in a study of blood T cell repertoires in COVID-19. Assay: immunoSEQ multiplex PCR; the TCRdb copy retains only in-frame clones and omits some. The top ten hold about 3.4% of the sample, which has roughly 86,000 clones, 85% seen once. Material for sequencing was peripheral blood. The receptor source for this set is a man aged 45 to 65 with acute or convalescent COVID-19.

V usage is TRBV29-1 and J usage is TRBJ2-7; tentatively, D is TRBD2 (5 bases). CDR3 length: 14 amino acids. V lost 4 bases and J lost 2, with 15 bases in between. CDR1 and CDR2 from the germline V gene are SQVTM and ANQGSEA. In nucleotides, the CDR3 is TGCAGCGTTGTAGGTGGGAGCTTGACCTACGAGCAGTACTTC. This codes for CSVVGGSLTYEQYF.

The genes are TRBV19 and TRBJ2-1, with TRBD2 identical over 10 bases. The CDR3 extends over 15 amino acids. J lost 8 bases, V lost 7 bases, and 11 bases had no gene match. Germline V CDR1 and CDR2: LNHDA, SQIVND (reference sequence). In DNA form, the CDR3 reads TGTGCCAGTATCCAGGCCAGCGGGAGGGCCTATGAGCAGTTCTTC. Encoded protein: CASIQASGRAYEQFF.

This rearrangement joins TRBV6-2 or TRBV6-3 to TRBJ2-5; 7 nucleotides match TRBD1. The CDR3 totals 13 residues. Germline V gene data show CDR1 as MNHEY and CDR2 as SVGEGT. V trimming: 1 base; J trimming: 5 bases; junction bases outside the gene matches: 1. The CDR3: CASSYYRGETQYF. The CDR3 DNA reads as TGTGCCAGCAGTTACTACAGGGGTGAGACCCAGTACTTC.

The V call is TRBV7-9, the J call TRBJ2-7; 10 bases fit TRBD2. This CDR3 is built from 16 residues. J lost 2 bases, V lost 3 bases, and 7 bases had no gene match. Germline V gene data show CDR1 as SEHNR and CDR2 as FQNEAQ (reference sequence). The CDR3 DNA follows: TGTGCCAGCAGCTTGTACGGGACTAGCGCTGCCTACGAGCAGTACTTC. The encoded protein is CASSLYGTSAAYEQYF.

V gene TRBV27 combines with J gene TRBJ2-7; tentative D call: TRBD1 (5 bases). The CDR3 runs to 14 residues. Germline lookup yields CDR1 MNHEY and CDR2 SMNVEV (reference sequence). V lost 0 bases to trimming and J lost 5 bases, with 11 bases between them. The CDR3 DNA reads TGTGCCAGCAGTTTATCAGGGGCCGAGGACGAGCAGTACTTC. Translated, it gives CASSLSGAEDEQYF.

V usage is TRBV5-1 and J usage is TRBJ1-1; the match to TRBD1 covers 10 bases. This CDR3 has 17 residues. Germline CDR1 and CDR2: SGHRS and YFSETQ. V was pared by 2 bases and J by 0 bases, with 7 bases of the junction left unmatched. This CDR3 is CASSLNLGTGVNTEAFF. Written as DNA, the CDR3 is TGCGCCAGCAGCTTAAACCTGGGGACAGGGGTGAACACTGAAGCTTTCTTT.

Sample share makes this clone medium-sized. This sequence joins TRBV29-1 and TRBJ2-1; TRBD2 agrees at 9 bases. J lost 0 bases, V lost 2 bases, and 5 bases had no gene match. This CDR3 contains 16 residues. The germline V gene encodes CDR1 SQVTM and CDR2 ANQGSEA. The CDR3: CSVELDSGSSYNEQFF. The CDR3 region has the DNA TGCAGCGTTGAACTGGATAGCGGGAGCTCCTACAATGAGCAGTTCTTC.

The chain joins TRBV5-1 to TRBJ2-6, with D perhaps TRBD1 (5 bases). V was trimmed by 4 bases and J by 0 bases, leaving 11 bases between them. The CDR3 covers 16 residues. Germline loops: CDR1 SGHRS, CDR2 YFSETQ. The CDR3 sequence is CASSLRQSSGANVLTF. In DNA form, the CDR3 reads TGCGCCAGCAGCCTTAGACAGAGCTCTGGGGCCAACGTCCTGACTTTC.

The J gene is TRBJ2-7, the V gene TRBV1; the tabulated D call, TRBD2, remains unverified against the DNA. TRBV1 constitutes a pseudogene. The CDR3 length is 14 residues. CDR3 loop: CTSSPIAGGHEQYF. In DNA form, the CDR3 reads TGCACCAGCAGCCCAATAGCGGGAGGGCACGAGCAGTACTTC.

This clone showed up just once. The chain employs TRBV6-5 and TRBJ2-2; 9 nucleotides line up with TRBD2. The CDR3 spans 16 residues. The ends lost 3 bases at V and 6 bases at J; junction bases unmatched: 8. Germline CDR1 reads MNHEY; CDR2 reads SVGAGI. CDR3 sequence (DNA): TGTGCCAGCAGTTATTCGGCGGGAGGGCCCTCCGGGGAGCTGTTTTTT. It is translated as CASSYSAGGPSGELFF.

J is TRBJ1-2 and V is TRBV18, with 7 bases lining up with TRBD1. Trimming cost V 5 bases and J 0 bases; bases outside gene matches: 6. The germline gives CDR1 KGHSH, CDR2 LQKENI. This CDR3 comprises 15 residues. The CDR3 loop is CASSADRDTNYGYTF. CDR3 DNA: TGTGCCAGCTCAGCCGACAGGGACACTAACTATGGCTACACCTTC.

The chain's CDR3 is CSGRGGTEAFF. DNA for the CDR3: TGCAGTGGCAGGGGCGGGACTGAAGCTTTCTTT. This sequence joins TRBV20-1 and TRBJ1-1; D perhaps matches TRBD1 (6 bases). Germline V gene sequence: CDR1 DFQATT, CDR2 SNEGSKA (reference sequence). The CDR3 covers 11 residues. V lost 7 bases, J lost 5 bases, and 11 bases lay in between.

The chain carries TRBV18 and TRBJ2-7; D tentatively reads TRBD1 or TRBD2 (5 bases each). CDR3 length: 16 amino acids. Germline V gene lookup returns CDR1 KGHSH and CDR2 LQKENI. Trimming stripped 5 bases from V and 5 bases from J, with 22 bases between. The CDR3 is CASSTQDLSTGNEQYF. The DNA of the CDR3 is TGTGCCAGCTCAACACAGGACCTTTCAACGGGGAACGAGCAGTACTTC.

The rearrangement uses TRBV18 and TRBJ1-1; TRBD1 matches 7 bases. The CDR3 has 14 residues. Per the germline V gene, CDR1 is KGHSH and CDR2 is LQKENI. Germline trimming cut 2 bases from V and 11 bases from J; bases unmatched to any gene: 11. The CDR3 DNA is TGTGCCAGCTCACCAGGACAGGAGGGGATTGGGGCTTTCTTT. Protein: CASSPGQEGIGAFF.

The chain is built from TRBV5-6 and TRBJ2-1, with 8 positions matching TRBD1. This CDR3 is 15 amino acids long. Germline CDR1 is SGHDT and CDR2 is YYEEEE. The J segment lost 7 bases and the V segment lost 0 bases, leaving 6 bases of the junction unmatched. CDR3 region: CASSLAGGSGNEQFF. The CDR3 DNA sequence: TGTGCCAGCAGCTTGGCAGGGGGCAGCGGAAATGAGCAGTTCTTC.

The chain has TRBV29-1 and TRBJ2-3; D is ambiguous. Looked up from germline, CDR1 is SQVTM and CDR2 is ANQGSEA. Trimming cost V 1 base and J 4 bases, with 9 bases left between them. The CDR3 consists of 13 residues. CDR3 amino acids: CSVEVVRSDTQYF. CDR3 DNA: TGCAGCGTTGAAGTTGTCCGGTCAGATACGCAGTATTTT.

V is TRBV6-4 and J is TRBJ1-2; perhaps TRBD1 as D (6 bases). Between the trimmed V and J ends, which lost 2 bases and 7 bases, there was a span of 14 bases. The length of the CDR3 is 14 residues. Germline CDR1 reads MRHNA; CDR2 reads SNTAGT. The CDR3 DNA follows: TGTGCCAGCAGTGACAGCAGCCGGGGGGCTGGCTACACCTTC. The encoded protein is CASSDSSRGAGYTF.

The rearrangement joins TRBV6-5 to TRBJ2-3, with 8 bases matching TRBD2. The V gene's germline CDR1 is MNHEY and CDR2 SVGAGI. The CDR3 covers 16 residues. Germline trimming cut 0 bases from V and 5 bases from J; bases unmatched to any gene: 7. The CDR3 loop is CASSYSKGTSVDTQYF. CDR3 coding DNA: TGTGCCAGCAGTTACTCGAAGGGGACTAGTGTAGATACGCAGTATTTT.

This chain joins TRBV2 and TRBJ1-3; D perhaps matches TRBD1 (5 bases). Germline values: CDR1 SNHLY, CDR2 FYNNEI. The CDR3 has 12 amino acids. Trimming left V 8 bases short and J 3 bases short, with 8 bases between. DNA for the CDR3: TGTGCCAGCGCGACAGATGGAAACACCATATATTTT. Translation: CASATDGNTIYF.

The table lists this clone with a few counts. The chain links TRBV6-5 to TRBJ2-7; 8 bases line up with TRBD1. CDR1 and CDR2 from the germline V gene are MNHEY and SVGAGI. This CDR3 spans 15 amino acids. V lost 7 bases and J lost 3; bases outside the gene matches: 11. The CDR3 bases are TGTGCCAGCATGGTTGCAGCAGGGGGCTACTACGAGCAGTACTTC. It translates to CASMVAAGGYYEQYF.

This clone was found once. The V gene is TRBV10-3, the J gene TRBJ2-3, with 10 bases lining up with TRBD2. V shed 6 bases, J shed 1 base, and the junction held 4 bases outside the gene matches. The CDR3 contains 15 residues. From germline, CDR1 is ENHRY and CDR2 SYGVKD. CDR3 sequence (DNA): TGTGCCATCAGGTCCGGGACTAGCGGCACAGATACGCAGTATTTT. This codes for CAIRSGTSGTDTQYF.

The CDR3 DNA is TGTGCCAGCTCACCTTCCAGGGGGCTAGAAAAACTGTTTTTT. Protein: CASSPSRGLEKLFF. The rearrangement uses TRBV18 and TRBJ1-4; 8 nucleotides line up with TRBD1. The CDR3 is 14 residues long. The germline V gene has CDR1 KGHSH and CDR2 LQKENI. V shed 3 bases and J 8 bases; nucleotides not matched to a gene: 5.

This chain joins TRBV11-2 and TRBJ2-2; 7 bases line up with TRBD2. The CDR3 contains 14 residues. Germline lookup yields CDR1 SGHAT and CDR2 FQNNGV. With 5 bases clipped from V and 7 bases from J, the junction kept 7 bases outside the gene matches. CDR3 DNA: TGTGCCAGCAGCGGGGCCTGGGAGGGCGGGGAGCTGTTTTTT. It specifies CASSGAWEGGELFF.

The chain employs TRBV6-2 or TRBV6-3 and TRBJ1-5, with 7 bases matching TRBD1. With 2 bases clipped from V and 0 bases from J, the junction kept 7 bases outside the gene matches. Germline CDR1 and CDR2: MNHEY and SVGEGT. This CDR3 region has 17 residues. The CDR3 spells CASSYDGTVHSNQPQHF. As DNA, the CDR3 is TGTGCCAGCAGTTACGATGGGACAGTCCATAGCAATCAGCCCCAGCATTTT.

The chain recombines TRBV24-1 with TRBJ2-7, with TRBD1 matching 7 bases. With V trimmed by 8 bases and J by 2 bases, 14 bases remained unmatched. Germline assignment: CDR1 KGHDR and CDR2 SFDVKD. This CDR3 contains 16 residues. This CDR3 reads CATKWKRDSEAYEQYF. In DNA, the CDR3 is TGTGCCACCAAATGGAAAAGGGACAGTGAAGCCTACGAGCAGTACTTC.

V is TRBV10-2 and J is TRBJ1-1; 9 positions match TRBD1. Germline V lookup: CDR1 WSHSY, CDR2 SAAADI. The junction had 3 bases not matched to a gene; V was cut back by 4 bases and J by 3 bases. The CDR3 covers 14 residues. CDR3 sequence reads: CASSAWTGDTEAFF. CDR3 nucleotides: TGCGCCAGCAGTGCCTGGACAGGGGACACTGAAGCTTTCTTT.

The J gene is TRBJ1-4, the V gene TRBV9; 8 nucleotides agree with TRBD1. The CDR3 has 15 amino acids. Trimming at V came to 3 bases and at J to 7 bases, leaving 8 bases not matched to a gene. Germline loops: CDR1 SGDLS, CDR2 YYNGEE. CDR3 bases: TGTGCCAGCAGCGGAACGTCCGGGACAGGTGAAAAACTGTTTTTT. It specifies CASSGTSGTGEKLFF. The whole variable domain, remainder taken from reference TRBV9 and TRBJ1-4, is DSGVTQTPKHLITATGQRVTLRCSPRSGDLSVYWYQQSLDQGLQFLIQYYNGEERAKGNILERFSAQQFPDLHSELNLSSLELGDSALYFCASSGTSGTGEKLFFGSGTQLSVL.

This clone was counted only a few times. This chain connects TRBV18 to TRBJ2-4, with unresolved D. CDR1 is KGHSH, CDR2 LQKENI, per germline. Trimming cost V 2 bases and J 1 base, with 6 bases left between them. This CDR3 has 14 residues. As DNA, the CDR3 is TGTGCCAGCTCACCAAACGGGGCCAAAAACATTCAGTACTTC. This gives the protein CASSPNGAKNIQYF.

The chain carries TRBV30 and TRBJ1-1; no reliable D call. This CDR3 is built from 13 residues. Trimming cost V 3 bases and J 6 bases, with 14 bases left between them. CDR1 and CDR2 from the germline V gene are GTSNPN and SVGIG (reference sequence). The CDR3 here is CAWSTGGWAEAFF. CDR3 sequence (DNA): TGTGCCTGGAGCACGGGCGGGTGGGCTGAAGCTTTCTTT.

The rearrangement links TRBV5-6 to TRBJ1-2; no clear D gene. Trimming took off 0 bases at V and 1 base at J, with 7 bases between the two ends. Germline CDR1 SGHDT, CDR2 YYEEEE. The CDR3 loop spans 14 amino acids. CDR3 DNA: TGTGCCAGCAGCTTGGGGGAGATTAACTATGGCTACACCTTC. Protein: CASSLGEINYGYTF. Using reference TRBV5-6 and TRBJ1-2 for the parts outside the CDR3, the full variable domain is DAGVTQSPTHLIKTRGQQVTLRCSPKSGHDTVSWYQQALGQGPQFIFQYYEEEERQRGNFPDRFSGHQFPNYSSELNVNALLLGDSALYLCASSLGEINYGYTFGSGTRLTVV.